Here is one T cell receptor beta chain with its context. Its antigen is unidentified. The data are from a study of beta chain features in type 1 diabetes. Expressed TCRB transcripts got sequenced, as all isolated RNA was reverse transcribed. Reads from naive, central memory and regulatory T cell samples averaged about 3.9 million. Produced via immunoSEQ multiplex PCR; TCRdb's table is partial and in-frame only. The sample has a few hundred thousand clones, 8.5% to 10% seen once; the top ten hold about 0.6%. Overall study findings and caveats: Type 1 diabetes patients had moderately but significantly shorter TCRB CDR3s in all four CD4+ subsets. Insertions at VDJ junctions were less frequent in type 1 diabetes patients. These patients also deleted more nucleotides at the same junctions.

This sequence originates from a young man with type 1 diabetes. The sequenced sample was central memory CD4+ T cells from blood.

The CDR3 bases are TGTGCCAGCCTACGGGACAGCTACGAGCAGTACTTC. As protein: CASLRDSYEQYF. The chain couples TRBV28 to TRBJ2-7, with TRBD1 identical over 7 bases. Germline V gene sequence: CDR1 MDHEN, CDR2 SYDVKM. This CDR3 is built from 12 residues. V shed 8 bases and J 3 bases; nucleotides not matched to a gene: 4.